These T cell receptor beta chains were read from a single sample in a study of cytomegalovirus exposure and HLA in healthy donors. Clones were sequenced by immunoSEQ multiplex PCR, and TCRdb holds only the in-frame ones, with some missing. This sample carries about 130,000 clones, roughly 10% of them seen once, and the ten largest clones take approximately 4.4%. Sequences were obtained from PBMCs. These receptors were taken from a woman in her late teens or twenties in good health and CMV-seropositive. Each CDR3 is given with its conserved first and last residue. A D gene is named only where the DNA matches it firmly. Rows may omit the clone size; those that give it use once, few, many or a size class.

.	13	.	TRBJ1-5	TRBV25-1	CASTPGAGQPQHF	TGTGCCAGCACCCCAGGGGCAGGTCAGCCCCAGCATTTT
few	16	.	TRBJ1-2	TRBV4-2	CASSQEQLTTRRGYTF	TGTGCCAGCAGCCAAGAACAGTTGACCACCAGACGCGGCTACACCTTC
few	12	.	TRBJ2-2	TRBV2	CASSKDSGELFF	TGTGCCAGCAGTAAAGACTCCGGGGAGCTGTTTTTT
few	16	TRBD2	TRBJ2-3	TRBV7-8	CASSRAGSGGSDTQYF	TGTGCCAGCAGCCGGGCGGGTAGCGGGGGTTCAGATACGCAGTATTTT
.	11	.	TRBJ1-2	TRBV28	CASSLTYGYTF	TGTGCCAGCAGTTTAACTTATGGCTACACCTTC
few	13	.	TRBJ1-2	TRBV19	CASFSGWNYGYTF	TGTGCCAGTTTTAGCGGTTGGAACTATGGCTACACCTTC
few	13	.	TRBJ2-7	TRBV11-3	CASSFRIAYEQYF	TGTGCCAGCAGCTTTCGCATAGCCTACGAGCAGTACTTC
few	11	.	TRBJ2-7	TRBV6-1	CASSTGSEQYF	TGTGCCAGCAGCACCGGGAGCGAGCAGTACTTC
.	16	.	TRBJ1-2	TRBV5-4	CASSLRSGALGYGYTF	TGTGCCAGCAGCTTGCGGTCAGGCGCATTGGGCTATGGCTACACCTTC
.	12	.	TRBJ2-1	TRBV30	CAWTQLGSEQFF	TGTGCCTGGACACAACTAGGATCTGAGCAGTTCTTC
.	14	.	TRBJ2-7	TRBV10-3	CAISKDRTGYEQYF	TGTGCCATCAGTAAAGACCGGACTGGCTACGAGCAGTACTTC
.	20	.	TRBJ1-5	TRBV7-3	CASSSFTGRPPYFHNQPQHF	TGTGCCAGCAGCTCCTTCACTGGGAGGCCGCCTTACTTTCATAATCAGCCCCAGCATTTT
few	14	TRBD1	TRBJ1-5	TRBV6-1	CASSGTGSNQPQHF	TGTGCCAGCAGTGGGACAGGGAGCAATCAGCCCCAGCATTTT
.	13	.	TRBJ2-5	TRBV19	CASSRVREETQYF	TGTGCCAGTAGTCGGGTCAGGGAAGAGACCCAGTACTTC
.	16	TRBD2	TRBJ2-3	TRBV7-3	CASSLGTSGKADTQYF	TGTGCCAGCAGCTTGGGGACTAGCGGGAAAGCAGATACGCAGTATTTT
.	12	TRBD1	TRBJ2-5	TRBV28	CASGTGGETQYF	TGTGCCAGCGGGACAGGAGGTGAGACCCAGTACTTC
.	13	.	TRBJ1-1	TRBV19	CASSSIGGTEAFF	TGTGCCAGTAGTTCGATCGGGGGAACTGAAGCTTTCTTT
.	17	TRBD2	TRBJ2-3	TRBV5-4	CASSLAELAGRTDTQYF	TGTGCCAGCAGCTTGGCCGAGCTAGCGGGTCGCACAGATACGCAGTATTTT
.	16	TRBD2	TRBJ2-5	TRBV19	CASRLDSGTRGETQYF	TGCGCCAGTAGACTCGATAGCGGGACACGGGGTGAGACCCAGTACTTC
.	11	.	TRBJ1-1	TRBV30	CAWSVLTEAFF	TGTGCCTGGAGTGTACTTACTGAAGCTTTCTTT
few	15	TRBD1	TRBJ1-1	TRBV9	CASSARQGVNTEAFF	TGTGCCAGCAGCGCCCGACAGGGGGTAAACACTGAAGCTTTCTTT
few	14	.	TRBJ2-2	TRBV5-6	CASSLGSGSGELFF	TGTGCCAGCAGCTTGGGTTCGGGGTCCGGGGAGCTGTTTTTT
few	16	TRBD2	TRBJ2-7	TRBV14	CASSQPWASGSHEQYF	TGTGCCAGCAGCCAGCCTTGGGCTAGCGGGAGCCACGAGCAGTACTTC
.	15	TRBD1	TRBJ1-2	TRBV18	CASSPFGTGEDGYTF	TGTGCCAGCTCACCTTTCGGTACAGGGGAAGATGGCTACACCTTC
.	14	.	TRBJ1-5	TRBV19	CASRYVGGDQPQHF	TGTGCCAGTAGGTACGTAGGGGGGGATCAGCCCCAGCATTTT
few	15	.	TRBJ1-5	TRBV5-1	CASSLGGADNQPQHF	TGCGCCAGCAGCTTAGGAGGGGCAGATAATCAGCCCCAGCATTTT
few	16	.	TRBJ2-3	TRBV18	CASSPRQPTSTDTQYF	TGTGCCAGCTCACCTAGACAACCAACCTCCACAGATACGCAGTATTTT
few	15	TRBD1	TRBJ2-7	TRBV4-1	CASSQEGQASYEQYF	TGCGCCAGCAGCCAAGAGGGACAGGCCTCCTACGAGCAGTACTTC
.	15	.	TRBJ1-2	TRBV7-2	CASSLVGRASYGYTF	TGTGCCAGCAGCTTAGTCGGCAGGGCCAGCTATGGCTACACCTTC
.	13	TRBD1	TRBJ2-1	TRBV28	CATWDRGYNEQFF	TGTGCCACCTGGGACAGGGGTTACAATGAGCAGTTCTTC
few	15	TRBD2	TRBJ2-1	TRBV5-1	CASSLRSGRASEQFF	TGCGCCAGCAGCTTGAGGAGCGGGAGGGCCAGTGAGCAGTTCTTC
.	15	TRBD1	TRBJ1-1	TRBV30	CAWLGSTGGGTEAFF	TGTGCCTGGCTGGGGTCTACAGGGGGCGGGACTGAAGCTTTCTTT
.	14	.	TRBJ2-3	TRBV4-2	CASSQEGRGDTQYF	TGTGCCAGCAGCCAAGAGGGGAGAGGAGATACGCAGTATTTT
few	13	.	TRBJ2-7	TRBV2	CASAWRAKDEQYF	TGTGCCAGCGCATGGAGGGCCAAGGACGAGCAGTACTTC
few	15	TRBD1	TRBJ1-4	TRBV7-2	CASSLSQGLAEKLFF	TGTGCCAGCAGCTTATCACAGGGGCTTGCTGAAAAACTGTTTTTT
.	12	.	TRBJ1-1	TRBV6-1	CASRTGGTEAFF	TGTGCCAGCAGGACCGGAGGGACTGAAGCTTTCTTT
.	15	.	TRBJ1-5	TRBV30	CAWSDHDPAGQPQHF	TGTGCCTGGAGTGATCACGACCCGGCAGGTCAGCCCCAGCATTTT
few	12	.	TRBJ1-5	TRBV27	CASSLSDQPQHF	TGTGCCAGCAGTTTATCCGATCAGCCCCAGCATTTT
.	16	TRBD1	TRBJ1-6	TRBV5-1	CASSSSGTGDNSPLHF	TGCGCCAGCAGCTCCTCCGGGACAGGGGATAATTCACCCCTCCACTTT
.	15	.	TRBJ2-7	TRBV7-9	CASSLAGASSYEQYF	TGTGCCAGCAGCTTAGCGGGGGCTAGCAGCTACGAGCAGTACTTC
once	12	TRBD1	TRBJ2-7	TRBV4-1	CASSRQGYEQYF	TGCGCCAGCAGCCGACAGGGCTACGAGCAGTACTTC
.	14	.	TRBJ2-7	TRBV5-6	CASSSGNRHYEQYF	TGTGCCAGCAGCTCGGGGAACAGACACTACGAGCAGTACTTC